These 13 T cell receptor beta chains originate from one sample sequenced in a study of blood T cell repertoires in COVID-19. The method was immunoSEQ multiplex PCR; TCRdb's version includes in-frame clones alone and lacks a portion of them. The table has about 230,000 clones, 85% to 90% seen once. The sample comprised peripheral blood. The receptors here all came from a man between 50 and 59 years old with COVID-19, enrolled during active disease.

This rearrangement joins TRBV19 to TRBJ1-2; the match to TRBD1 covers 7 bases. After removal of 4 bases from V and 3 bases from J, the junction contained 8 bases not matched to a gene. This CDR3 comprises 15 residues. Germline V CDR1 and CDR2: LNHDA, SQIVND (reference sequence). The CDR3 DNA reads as TGTGCCAGTAGTAGGACAGGAGTATTGGACTATGGCTACACCTTC. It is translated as CASSRTGVLDYGYTF.

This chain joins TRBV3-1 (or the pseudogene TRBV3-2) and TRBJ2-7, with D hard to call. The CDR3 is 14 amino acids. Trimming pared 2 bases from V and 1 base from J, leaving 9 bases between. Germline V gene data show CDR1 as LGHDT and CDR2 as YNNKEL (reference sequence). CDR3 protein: CASSQSIDSYEQYF. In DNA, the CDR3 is TGTGCCAGCAGCCAAAGTATAGATTCCTACGAGCAGTACTTC.

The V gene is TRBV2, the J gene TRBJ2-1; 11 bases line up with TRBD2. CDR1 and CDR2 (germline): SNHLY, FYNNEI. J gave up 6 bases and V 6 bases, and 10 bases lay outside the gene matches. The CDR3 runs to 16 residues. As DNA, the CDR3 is TGTGCCAGCAGGGGAAGACTAGCGGGGACGGTCAATGAGCAGTTCTTC. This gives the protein CASRGRLAGTVNEQFF.

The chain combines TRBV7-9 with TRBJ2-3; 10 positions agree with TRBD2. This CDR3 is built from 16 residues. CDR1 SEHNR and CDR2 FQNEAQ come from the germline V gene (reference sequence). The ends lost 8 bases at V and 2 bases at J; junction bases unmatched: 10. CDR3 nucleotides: TGTGCCAGCGCCCGCGGGCTAGCGGGGGTCACAGATACGCAGTATTTT. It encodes CASARGLAGVTDTQYF.

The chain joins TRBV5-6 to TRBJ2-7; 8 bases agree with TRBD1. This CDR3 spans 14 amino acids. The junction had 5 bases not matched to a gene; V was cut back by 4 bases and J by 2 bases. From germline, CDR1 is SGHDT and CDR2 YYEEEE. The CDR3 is CASSLTGVAYEQYF. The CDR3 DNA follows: TGTGCCAGCAGCCTGACAGGGGTGGCCTACGAGCAGTACTTC.

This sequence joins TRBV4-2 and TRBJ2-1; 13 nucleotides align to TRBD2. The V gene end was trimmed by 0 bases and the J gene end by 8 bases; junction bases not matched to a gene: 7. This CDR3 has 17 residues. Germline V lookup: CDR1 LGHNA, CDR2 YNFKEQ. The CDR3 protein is CASSQDRTSGSLYEQFF. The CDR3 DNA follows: TGTGCCAGCAGCCAAGATCGGACTAGCGGGAGTCTATATGAGCAGTTCTTC.

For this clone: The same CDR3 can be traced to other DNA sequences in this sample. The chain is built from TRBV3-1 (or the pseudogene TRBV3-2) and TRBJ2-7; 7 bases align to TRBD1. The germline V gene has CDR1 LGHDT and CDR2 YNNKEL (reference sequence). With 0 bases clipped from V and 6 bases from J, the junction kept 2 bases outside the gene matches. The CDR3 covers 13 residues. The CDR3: CASSQEGGSEQYF. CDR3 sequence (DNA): TGTGCCAGCAGCCAAGAAGGGGGCTCCGAGCAGTACTTC.

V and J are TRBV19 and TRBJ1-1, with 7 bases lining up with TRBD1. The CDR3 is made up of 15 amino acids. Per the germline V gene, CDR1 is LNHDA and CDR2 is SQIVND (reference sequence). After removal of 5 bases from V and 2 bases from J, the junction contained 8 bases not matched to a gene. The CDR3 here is CASSPGTDSNTEAFF. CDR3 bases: TGTGCCAGTAGTCCGGGGACAGATAGTAACACTGAAGCTTTCTTT.

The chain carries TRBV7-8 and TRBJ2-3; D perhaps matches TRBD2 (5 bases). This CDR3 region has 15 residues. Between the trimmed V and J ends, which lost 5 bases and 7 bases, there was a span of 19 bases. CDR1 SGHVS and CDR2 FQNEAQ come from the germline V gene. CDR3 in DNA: TGTGCCAGCAGCCTCAACCTGGACTTACCCTATACGCAGTATTTT. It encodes CASSLNLDLPYTQYF.

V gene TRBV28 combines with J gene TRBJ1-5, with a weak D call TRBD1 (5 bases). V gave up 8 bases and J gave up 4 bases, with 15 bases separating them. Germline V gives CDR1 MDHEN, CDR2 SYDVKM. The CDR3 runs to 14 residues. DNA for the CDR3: TGTGCCAGCCTTATAGGGGTTGGGAATCAGCCCCAGCATTTT. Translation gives CASLIGVGNQPQHF.

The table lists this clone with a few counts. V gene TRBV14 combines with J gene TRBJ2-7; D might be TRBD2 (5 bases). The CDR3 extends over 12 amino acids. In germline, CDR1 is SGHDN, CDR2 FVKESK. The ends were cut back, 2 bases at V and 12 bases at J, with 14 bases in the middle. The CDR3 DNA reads TGTGCCAGCAGCCAATCAGGAGGAGTCGGGTACTTC. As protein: CASSQSGGVGYF.

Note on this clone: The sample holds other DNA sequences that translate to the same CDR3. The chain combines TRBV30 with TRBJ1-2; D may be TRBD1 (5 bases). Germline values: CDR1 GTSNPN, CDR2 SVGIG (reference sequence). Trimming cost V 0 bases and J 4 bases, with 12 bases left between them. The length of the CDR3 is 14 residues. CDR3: CAWSVGQGSYGYTF. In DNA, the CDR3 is TGTGCCTGGAGTGTAGGTCAGGGATCCTATGGCTACACCTTC.

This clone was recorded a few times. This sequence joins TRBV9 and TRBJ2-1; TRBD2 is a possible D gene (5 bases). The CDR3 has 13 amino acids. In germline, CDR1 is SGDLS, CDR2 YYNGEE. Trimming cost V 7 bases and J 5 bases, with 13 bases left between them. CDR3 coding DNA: TGTGCCAGCCGGGGAGAAGCTCACAATGAGCAGTTCTTC. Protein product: CASRGEAHNEQFF. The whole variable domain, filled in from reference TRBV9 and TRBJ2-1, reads DSGVTQTPKHLITATGQRVTLRCSPRSGDLSVYWYQQSLDQGLQFLIQYYNGEERAKGNILERFSAQQFPDLHSELNLSSLELGDSALYFCASRGEAHNEQFFGPGTRLTVL.